This TCR beta chain was captured in a study of blood T cell repertoires in COVID-19. The overall study: Samples taken during acute and convalescent COVID-19 were collected in the United States, Italy and Spain. T cells, B-cell-depleted T cells, or PBMCs provided the cDNA or gDNA that served as material.

This clone was counted only a few times. In germline, CDR1 is SNHLY, CDR2 FYNNEI. Deletions cut 3 bases from V and 8 bases from J, with 8 bases between. The CDR3 extends over 13 amino acids. As originally analysed: The assay estimated nucleated cells by amplifying reference gene primers. Profiled with immunoSEQ multiplex PCR; TCRdb holds only in-frame clones, not every one. That table is the source of V, J and clone size, and D and trimming were worked out from the DNA. The sample includes under 300,000 clones, about 83% of them seen just once. The source of this sequence is a man aged 30 to 45 who had recovered from COVID-19. What was sequenced was peripheral blood. This chain uses TRBV2 with TRBJ1-6; D remains ambiguous. The CDR3 region is CASSEGDYSPLHF. The CDR3 DNA reads as TGTGCCAGCAGTGAGGGAGACTATTCACCCCTCCACTTT.